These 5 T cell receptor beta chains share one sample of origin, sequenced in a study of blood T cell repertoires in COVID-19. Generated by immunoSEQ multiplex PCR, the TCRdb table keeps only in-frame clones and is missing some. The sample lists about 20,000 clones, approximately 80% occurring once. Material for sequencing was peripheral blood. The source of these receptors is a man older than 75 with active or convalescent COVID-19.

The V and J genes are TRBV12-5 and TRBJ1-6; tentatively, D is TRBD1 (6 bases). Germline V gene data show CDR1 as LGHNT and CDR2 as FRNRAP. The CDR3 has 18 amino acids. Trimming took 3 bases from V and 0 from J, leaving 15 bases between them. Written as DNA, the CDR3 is TGTGCTAGTGGTTTTCACGGGACAACGAGCTCCTATAATTCACCCCTCCACTTT. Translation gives CASGFHGTTSSYNSPLHF.

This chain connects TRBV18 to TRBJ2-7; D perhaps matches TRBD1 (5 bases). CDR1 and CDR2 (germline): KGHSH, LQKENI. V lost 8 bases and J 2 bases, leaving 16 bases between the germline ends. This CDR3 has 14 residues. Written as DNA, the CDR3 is TGTGCCAGCGCCCAGGGTGGGGTCGCCTACGAGCAGTACTTC. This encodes CASAQGGVAYEQYF.

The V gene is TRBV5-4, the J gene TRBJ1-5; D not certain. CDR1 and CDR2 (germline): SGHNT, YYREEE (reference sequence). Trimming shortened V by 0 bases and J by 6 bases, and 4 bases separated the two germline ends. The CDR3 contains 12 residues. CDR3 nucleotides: TGTGCCAGCAGCTTGGACAGTCAGCCCCAGCATTTT. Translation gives CASSLDSQPQHF. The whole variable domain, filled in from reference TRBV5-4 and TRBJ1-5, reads ETGVTQSPTHLIKTRGQQVTLRCSSQSGHNTVSWYQQALGQGPQFIFQYYREEENGRGNFPPRFSGLQFPNYSSELNVNALELDDSALYLCASSLDSQPQHFGDGTRLSIL.

CDR3 coding DNA: TGTGCCAGCAGTTCAGGACTAGCGGGAGACACAGATACGCAGTATTTT. Translated: CASSSGLAGDTDTQYF. The chain uses TRBV6-2 or TRBV6-3 and TRBJ2-3, with 13 bases lining up with TRBD2. The CDR3 runs to 16 residues. Germline values: CDR1 MNHEY, CDR2 SVGEGT. J was trimmed by 2 bases and V by 4 bases; bases with no gene match: 3.

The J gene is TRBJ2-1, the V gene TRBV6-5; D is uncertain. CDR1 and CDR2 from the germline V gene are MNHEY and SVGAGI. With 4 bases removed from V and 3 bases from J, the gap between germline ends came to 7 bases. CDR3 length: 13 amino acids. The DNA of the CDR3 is TGTGCCAGCAGTTCGGCGGTCTACAATGAGCAGTTCTTC. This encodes CASSSAVYNEQFF.